The present T cell receptor beta chain was sequenced within a study of shared clonotypes between healthy human individuals. Study-wide background: CD4 naive and CD4 memory each took three plates per donor, while CD8 naive took two and CD8 memory one.

Germline CDR1 reads MNHNY; CDR2 reads SVGAGI (reference sequence). The CDR3 spans 11 residues. Trimming removed 6 bases from V and 6 bases from J, with 8 bases in between. The material for each subset, its genomic DNA, was split evenly across several immunoSEQ plates. Each replicate PCR on the sorted subsets used about 0.2 ug DNA (around 31,000 T cell genomes). Original data processing: Filtering differed since immunoSEQ provided only junctions, with no quality scores. Profiling relied on immunoSEQ multiplex PCR, and the TCRdb table lists in-frame clones only, not all of them. V, J and clone size are those of that table, while D and trimming were read from the DNA. The data contain approximately 500,000 clones, about 96% of them singletons.

V usage is TRBV6-6 and J usage is TRBJ1-2; D gene unclear. The sample was naive CD4+ T cells sorted from blood. This sample's subset: CD45RA+ positively selected. The sequence was collected from a woman in her twenties or thirties in good health. The CDR3 bases are TGTGCCAGCAGGACACGCCATGGCTACACCTTC. Its translation: CASRTRHGYTF.